A single sample is the source of the 31 T cell receptor beta chains below, sequenced in a study of T cell responses to AZD1222 COVID-19 vaccine. Assay: immunoSEQ multiplex PCR; the TCRdb copy retains only in-frame clones and omits some. The sample has 150,000 to 200,000 clones; 85% to 95% are singletons. The specimen was peripheral blood, collected 28 days after the second AZD1222 dose. These receptors came from an adult who received the AZD1222 COVID-19 vaccine.

The chain uses TRBV5-4 and TRBJ1-2; D remains ambiguous. Germline CDR1 reads SGHNT; CDR2 reads YYREEE (reference sequence). The CDR3 extends over 14 amino acids. The V end lost 0 bases, the J end lost 2 bases, and 8 bases lay between the germline ends. This chain's CDR3 is CASSLERPNYGYTF. The CDR3 coding sequence is TGTGCCAGCAGCTTGGAGCGACCCAACTATGGCTACACCTTC.

The rearrangement links TRBV18 to TRBJ1-4; possible D gene TRBD1, 6 bases. The V end lost 5 bases, the J end lost 3 bases, and 16 bases lay between the germline ends. CDR1 and CDR2 from the germline V gene are KGHSH and LQKENI. This CDR3 comprises 16 residues. The CDR3 loop reads CASSTRTERANEKLFF. The DNA for the CDR3 is TGTGCCAGCTCAACTCGGACAGAGCGGGCTAATGAAAAACTGTTTTTT.

This rearrangement joins TRBV3-1 (or the pseudogene TRBV3-2) to TRBJ1-5; TRBD1 is a possible D gene (6 bases). CDR1 is LGHDT, CDR2 YNNKEL, per germline (reference sequence). CDR3 length: 15 residues. V was pared by 1 base and J by 1 base, with 8 bases between. CDR3 protein: CASSQAGVSNQPQHF. The CDR3 DNA is TGTGCCAGCAGCCAAGCAGGGGTGAGCAATCAGCCCCAGCATTTT.

The chain has TRBV3-1 (or the pseudogene TRBV3-2) and TRBJ1-3; D unclear. Per germline, CDR1 LGHDT and CDR2 YNNKEL (reference sequence). This CDR3 spans 13 amino acids. V lost 0 bases, J lost 10 bases, and 10 bases lay in between. The CDR3 nucleotides are TGTGCCAGCAGCCAAGATCTGGGTGGGACCATATATTTT. Its translation is CASSQDLGGTIYF.

The chain joins TRBV28 to TRBJ2-7; TRBD1 agrees at 9 bases. The germline CDR1 and CDR2 sequences are MDHEN and SYDVKM. V shed 7 bases, J shed 2 bases, and the junction held 6 bases outside the gene matches. The CDR3 spans 14 residues. CDR3 coding DNA: TGTGCCAGCACCCCCGGGACAGGGACCTACGAGCAGTACTTC. Its protein product is CASTPGTGTYEQYF.

About this clone itself: Different DNA sequences within this sample yield the same CDR3. The chain employs TRBV7-9 and TRBJ2-3; 9 positions match TRBD2. The CDR3 extends over 14 amino acids. Germline V gives CDR1 SEHNR, CDR2 FQNEAQ (reference sequence). The V segment lost 5 bases and the J segment 6 bases; nucleotides outside the gene matches: 6. CDR3: CASSGAGGPDTQYF. CDR3 DNA sequence: TGTGCCAGCAGCGGGGCGGGAGGGCCGGATACGCAGTATTTT. Looking up the rest from reference TRBV7-9 and TRBJ2-3 gives the full variable domain: DTGVSQNPRHKITKRGQNVTFRCDPISEHNRLYWYRQTLGQGPEFLTYFQNEAQLEKSRLLSDRFSAERPKGSFSTLEIQRTEQGDSAMYLCASSGAGGPDTQYFGPGTRLTVL.

The rearrangement joins TRBV24-1 to TRBJ1-6, with unresolved D. Trimming pared 8 bases from V and 8 bases from J, leaving 21 bases between. Germline loops: CDR1 KGHDR, CDR2 SFDVKD. CDR3 length: 16 residues. The CDR3 sequence: CATNNWVVFLYSPLHF. The CDR3, as DNA: TGTGCCACCAATAATTGGGTAGTTTTCCTATATTCACCCCTCCACTTT.

This chain joins TRBV10-3 and TRBJ2-1, with D possibly TRBD2 on 6 matching bases. V gave up 4 bases and J gave up 4 bases, with 17 bases separating them. This CDR3 region has 16 residues. Germline CDR1 is ENHRY and CDR2 is SYGVKD. CDR3 coding DNA: TGTGCCATCAGTGTACCGAATACCGGGACTTACAATGAGCAGTTCTTC. Residues: CAISVPNTGTYNEQFF.

The chain joins TRBV30 to TRBJ2-1; 8 positions match TRBD2. V trimming: 2 bases; J trimming: 13 bases; junction bases outside the gene matches: 4. The CDR3 sequence is 11 residues long. In germline, CDR1 is GTSNPN, CDR2 SVGIG (reference sequence). The CDR3 region has the DNA TGTGCCTGGAGTTCGGCGGGGGGTCAGTTCTTC. Encoded protein: CAWSSAGGQFF.

This clone was seen a handful of times. This chain joins TRBV5-1 and TRBJ2-7; TRBD2 might be the D (6 bases). The germline CDR1 and CDR2 sequences are SGHRS and YFSETQ. V was cut by 0 bases and J by 1 base, with 11 bases left in between. CDR3 length: 15 amino acids. CDR3 DNA: TGCGCCAGCAGCTTGGTGGGGAGCGGGTCCTACGAGCAGTACTTC. Protein sequence: CASSLVGSGSYEQYF.

The chain combines TRBV6-5 with TRBJ2-3, with D perhaps TRBD1 or TRBD2 (6 bases each). CDR1 MNHEY and CDR2 SVGAGI come from the germline V gene. The CDR3 runs to 15 residues. V lost 0 bases and J 4 bases, leaving 11 bases between the germline ends. The CDR3 DNA follows: TGTGCCAGCAGTTACTCCCCCGGGGGCGCAGATACGCAGTATTTT. Amino acids: CASSYSPGGADTQYF.

This rearrangement joins TRBV29-1 to TRBJ1-5; a possible D gene is TRBD1 (5 bases). There are 14 residues in the CDR3. The germline V gene encodes CDR1 SQVTM and CDR2 ANQGSEA. With 7 bases removed from V and 5 bases from J, the gap between germline ends came to 18 bases. The CDR3 region has the DNA TGCAGCGCCCAGGAGAGGGGTGGCGATCAGCCCCAGCATTTT. Protein: CSAQERGGDQPQHF.

The J gene is TRBJ2-3, the V gene TRBV7-8; 8 positions agree with TRBD2. Germline values: CDR1 SGHVS, CDR2 FQNEAQ. The junction had 8 bases not matched to a gene; V was cut back by 5 bases and J by 4 bases. The CDR3 has 15 amino acids. CDR3 coding DNA: TGTGCCAGCAGCCAAGCCGGGAGGGCCCCAGATACGCAGTATTTT. It encodes CASSQAGRAPDTQYF.

The chain combines TRBV3-1 (or the pseudogene TRBV3-2) with TRBJ2-6; weak D call: TRBD2 (5 bases). CDR3 size: 17 residues. CDR1 LGHDT and CDR2 YNNKEL come from the germline V gene (reference sequence). V was shortened by 4 bases and J by 1 base, with 14 bases between the two germline ends. This CDR3 is CASSLRVGLSGANVLTF. The DNA of the CDR3 is TGTGCCAGCAGCCTGAGGGTAGGGTTGTCTGGGGCCAACGTCCTGACTTTC.

The rearrangement joins TRBV19 to TRBJ1-2; the match to TRBD1 covers 8 bases. The CDR3 runs to 17 residues. Germline V gene data show CDR1 as LNHDA and CDR2 as SQIVND (reference sequence). V was pared by 5 bases and J by 4 bases, with 15 bases of the junction left unmatched. This CDR3 is CASSPRRTGIPLYGYTF. The DNA of the CDR3 is TGTGCCAGTAGTCCTCGCCGGACAGGGATCCCCCTCTATGGCTACACCTTC.

The rearrangement links TRBV9 to TRBJ2-7; no clear D. This CDR3 is 16 amino acids long. V was cut by 4 bases and J by 7 bases, with 24 bases left in between. Germline CDR1 and CDR2: SGDLS and YYNGEE. CDR3 in DNA: TGTGCCAGCAGCCCCCGGGCGAACCCCACATTGTTAGAGCAGTACTTC. Protein: CASSPRANPTLLEQYF.

This chain links TRBV7-3 with TRBJ2-1; 10 bases align to TRBD2. Germline CDR1 SGHTA, CDR2 FQGTGA. The CDR3 is 15 amino acids. The J segment lost 4 bases and the V segment lost 5 bases, leaving 5 bases of the junction unmatched. The CDR3 spells CASSRGLAAYNEQFF. CDR3 DNA sequence: TGTGCCAGCAGCCGCGGACTAGCGGCATACAATGAGCAGTTCTTC.

This chain uses TRBV28 with TRBJ1-1; TRBD1 matches 8 bases. The V gene's germline CDR1 is MDHEN and CDR2 SYDVKM. V lost 1 base to trimming and J lost 10 bases; unmatched junction nucleotides: 11. The CDR3 extends over 15 amino acids. CDR3 in amino acids: CASSLLGQDNIGAFF. DNA of the CDR3: TGTGCCAGCAGTTTATTGGGACAGGATAATATCGGAGCTTTCTTT.

The chain joins TRBV9 to TRBJ1-3; D ambiguous. The V and J ends lost 0 bases and 0 bases respectively, with 13 bases between them. Germline V gene sequence: CDR1 SGDLS, CDR2 YYNGEE. The CDR3 sequence is 17 residues long. CDR3 loop: CASSVAGLENSGNTIYF. In nucleotides, the CDR3 is TGTGCCAGCAGCGTAGCTGGTTTGGAGAACTCTGGAAACACCATATATTTT.

The V and J genes are TRBV6-4 and TRBJ1-2; perhaps TRBD1 as D (6 bases). Germline V CDR1 and CDR2: MRHNA, SNTAGT. V was pared by 6 bases and J by 8 bases, with 16 bases between. This CDR3 is 13 amino acids long. CDR3 bases: TGTGCCAGCAGCGCCGGGGCAGGGGAAGGCTACACCTTC. Its protein is CASSAGAGEGYTF.

Details on this clone: Other DNA sequences of this sample code for an identical CDR3. The chain has TRBV5-1 and TRBJ2-5; no firm D call. V dropped 1 base and J dropped 5 bases, with 6 bases sitting between them. Germline values: CDR1 SGHRS, CDR2 YFSETQ. The CDR3 is made up of 12 amino acids. The CDR3 sequence: CASSLSGETQYF. As DNA, the CDR3 is TGCGCCAGCAGCTTGAGTGGGGAGACCCAGTACTTC.

The chain links TRBV13 to TRBJ2-7; 12 nucleotides agree with TRBD2. The length of the CDR3 is 17 residues. The V gene's germline CDR1 is PRHDT and CDR2 FYEKMQ (reference sequence). J was trimmed by 3 bases and V by 5 bases; bases with no gene match: 11. The CDR3 DNA sequence: TGTGCCAGCAGCAACCCACCGCCGGGACTAGCGGGCTACGAGCAGTACTTC. Translating gives CASSNPPPGLAGYEQYF.

The V gene is TRBV2, the J gene TRBJ1-3; no reliable D call. V was trimmed by 5 bases and J by 2 bases, leaving 10 bases between them. This CDR3 has 14 amino acids. The germline V gene has CDR1 SNHLY and CDR2 FYNNEI. CDR3 sequence reads: CASSRPLTGNTIYF. The CDR3 DNA follows: TGTGCCAGCAGTCGTCCCTTAACTGGAAACACCATATATTTT.

This chain links TRBV29-1 with TRBJ2-1, with 9 bases that match TRBD2. The V gene's germline CDR1 is SQVTM and CDR2 ANQGSEA. The CDR3 runs to 15 residues. With V trimmed by 6 bases and J by 4 bases, 10 bases remained unmatched. CDR3 sequence (DNA): TGCAGCGTGGGCGGACTAGCGCCTATATACAATGAGCAGTTCTTC. This gives the protein CSVGGLAPIYNEQFF.

The chain employs TRBV4-1 and TRBJ1-2; no reliable D call. CDR1 is MGHRA and CDR2 is YSYEKL in the germline V gene. This CDR3 contains 14 residues. The V end was cut by 2 bases, the J end by 1 base, with 8 bases between. CDR3 in amino acids: CASSQPLINYGYTF. CDR3 nucleotide sequence: TGCGCCAGCAGCCAACCACTTATTAACTATGGCTACACCTTC.

The V and J genes are TRBV3-1 (or the pseudogene TRBV3-2) and TRBJ1-6; D gene unclear. V dropped 2 bases and J dropped 7 bases, with 9 bases sitting between them. In germline, CDR1 is LGHDT, CDR2 YNNKEL (reference sequence). The CDR3 has 14 amino acids. CDR3 in amino acids: CASSQLRVNSPLHF. In DNA form, the CDR3 reads TGTGCCAGCAGCCAACTCCGTGTCAATTCACCCCTCCACTTT.

In this sample, this clone turned up once. The chain joins TRBV29-1 to TRBJ1-6; 7 positions agree with TRBD1. With 4 bases clipped from V and 8 bases from J, the junction kept 5 bases outside the gene matches. Germline-derived CDR1 and CDR2 are SQVTM and ANQGSEA. The CDR3 has 13 residues. The CDR3 coding sequence is TGCAGCGTTGCTGAGGGGGCTGATTCACCCCTCCACTTT. Translation gives CSVAEGADSPLHF.

The rearrangement joins TRBV11-1 to TRBJ2-2; D is uncertain. CDR1 and CDR2 (germline): SGHAT, FQDESV (reference sequence). V shed 4 bases and J shed 5 bases, with 2 bases lying between them. This CDR3 has 11 residues. CDR3 nucleotides: TGTGCCAGCAGCTCGACCGGGGAGCTGTTTTTT. As protein: CASSSTGELFF.

The chain has TRBV4-2 and TRBJ2-4, with a tentative D call TRBD1 (5 bases). V lost 1 base and J 1 base, leaving 23 bases between the germline ends. This CDR3 has 20 amino acids. Germline CDR1 reads LGHNA; CDR2 reads YNFKEQ. The CDR3 loop is CASSQALGDWGMSAKNIQYF. DNA of the CDR3: TGTGCCAGCAGCCAAGCCCTAGGGGATTGGGGCATGTCTGCCAAAAACATTCAGTACTTC.

This clone was detected once. The J gene is TRBJ1-5, the V gene TRBV18; D is unclear. Germline CDR1 and CDR2: KGHSH and LQKENI. V gave up 1 base and J gave up 6 bases, with 13 bases separating them. The CDR3 length is 15 residues. This CDR3 reads CASSPLETSSQPQHF. As DNA, the CDR3 is TGTGCCAGCTCACCACTTGAGACATCCTCTCAGCCCCAGCATTTT.

This chain joins TRBV9 and TRBJ2-5; weak D call: TRBD2 (5 bases). V shed 4 bases and J shed 2 bases, with 12 bases lying between them. From germline, CDR1 is SGDLS and CDR2 YYNGEE. The length of the CDR3 is 14 residues. In DNA form, the CDR3 reads TGTGCCAGCAGCTCCTATGGGGAGCAAGAGACCCAGTACTTC. Translating it yields CASSSYGEQETQYF.